Presented here are 6 T cell receptor beta chains from one specimen sequenced in a study of blood T cells in healthy people across ages. Alongside a J-beta primer mix, a sample-barcoded 5' primer served in a second PCR lasting roughly 7 to 12 cycles. TCRdb passed the 5' RACE reads through MiXCR, listing each CDR3 protein once. Here the sample spans 1.5 million to 2 million distinct CDR3 sequences, around 42% being singletons. The sequenced sample was blood. The receptor source for this set is a human donor in good health.

This clonotype came up many times. V usage is TRBV18 and J usage is TRBJ2-1; maybe TRBD1 (5 bases). The CDR3 loop spans 14 amino acids. V lost 8 bases to trimming and J lost 0 bases, with 11 bases between them. From germline, CDR1 is KGHSH and CDR2 LQKENI. The CDR3 sequence is CASSPTDSYNEQFF. The CDR3, as DNA: TGTGCCAGCAGCCCGACAGACTCCTACAATGAGCAGTTCTTC.

The table lists this clonotype with a few counts. The chain links TRBV7-3 to TRBJ2-3; TRBD2 matches at 7 bases. The V gene's germline CDR1 is SGHTA and CDR2 FQGTGA. J lost 5 bases, V lost 4 bases, and 6 bases had no gene match. The CDR3 totals 14 residues. The CDR3 reads CASSSLGGVDTQYF. CDR3 DNA sequence: TGTGCCAGCAGCTCGTTGGGGGGGGTAGATACGCAGTATTTT.

This clonotype appeared many times. This chain links TRBV4-2 with TRBJ2-7; the match to TRBD1 covers 9 bases. This CDR3 has 19 amino acids. Germline V CDR1 and CDR2: LGHNA, YNFKEQ. The J segment lost 4 bases and the V segment lost 4 bases, leaving 20 bases of the junction unmatched. Here the CDR3 DNA reads TGTGCCAGCAGCCGAACAACCCAACCGGGACAGGGACTCTCGTACGAGCAGTACTTC. Translated, it gives CASSRTTQPGQGLSYEQYF.

The chain has TRBV27 and TRBJ1-2; maybe TRBD1 (5 bases). This CDR3 is 14 amino acids long. V lost 0 bases and J 7 bases, leaving 12 bases between the germline ends. The V gene's germline CDR1 is MNHEY and CDR2 SMNVEV (reference sequence). Written as DNA, the CDR3 is TGTGCCAGCAGTTTATCCCGGGGGACGATTGGCTACACCTTC. Protein sequence: CASSLSRGTIGYTF.

V is TRBV4-3 and J is TRBJ2-1; 7 nucleotides match TRBD2. This CDR3 spans 15 amino acids. Germline lookup yields CDR1 LGHNA and CDR2 YSLEER. J lost 5 bases, V lost 3 bases, and 7 bases had no gene match. In DNA form, the CDR3 reads TGCGCCAGCAGCCATTGGCGGGGGATCCACAATGAGCAGTTCTTC. Protein product: CASSHWRGIHNEQFF.

This clonotype showed up just a few times. The chain links TRBV6-5 to TRBJ1-2; no definite D call. V lost 3 bases, J lost 8 bases, and 19 bases lay in between. Germline CDR1 MNHEY, CDR2 SVGAGI. The CDR3 covers 15 residues. The CDR3 nucleotides read TGTGCCAGCAGTTATCAGCGTTTGGGTGCTTACGGCTACACCTTC. The encoded protein is CASSYQRLGAYGYTF.